This T cell receptor (beta chain) is from a study of T cell responses to AZD1222 COVID-19 vaccine. This clone has a handful of counts. Its antigen remains unidentified. Findings and limits, study-wide: Among vaccine-associated CD4 TCRs, coverage spanned spike, with dominance at 160-218 and 743-854.

The repertoire was sequenced with immunoSEQ multiplex PCR; TCRdb's copy has only in-frame clones and lacks some. The sample records some 100,000 clones, about 88% being singletons. The germline V gene encodes CDR1 SNHLY and CDR2 FYNNEI. Trimming removed 6 bases at V and 2 bases at J, with 14 bases between. The CDR3 has 15 amino acids. The rearrangement links TRBV2 to TRBJ1-5; D is possibly TRBD1 (6 bases). The sample consisted of peripheral blood, taken on day 0 of AZD1222 vaccination. The clonotype comes from an adult in good health. The CDR3 here is CASRVTGLGNQPQHF. The CDR3 nucleotides are TGTGCCAGCAGGGTAACAGGGCTGGGCAATCAGCCCCAGCATTTT.